This T cell receptor beta chain was captured in a study of blood T cell repertoires in COVID-19. Study context: The cDNA or gDNA used as material had been derived from T cells, B-cell-depleted T cells, or PBMCs.

The method was immunoSEQ multiplex PCR; TCRdb's version includes in-frame clones alone and lacks a portion of them. Of about 120,000 clones in the sample, 55% to 70% are singletons; the top ten hold approximately 2%. The TCR originated in a woman aged 70 to 79 with acute or convalescent COVID-19. Sequencing was done on a sample of peripheral blood.

CDR3 DNA sequence: TGTGCCGGCCAGGGGCAGATTGGGAATGGCTACACCTTC. It encodes CAGQGQIGNGYTF. The rearrangement joins TRBV30 to TRBJ1-2; a possible D gene is TRBD1 (6 bases). The germline V and J ends were trimmed by 8 bases and 6 bases, with 19 bases remaining between them. Germline V gene lookup returns CDR1 GTSNPN and CDR2 SVGIG (reference sequence). CDR3 length: 13 residues.